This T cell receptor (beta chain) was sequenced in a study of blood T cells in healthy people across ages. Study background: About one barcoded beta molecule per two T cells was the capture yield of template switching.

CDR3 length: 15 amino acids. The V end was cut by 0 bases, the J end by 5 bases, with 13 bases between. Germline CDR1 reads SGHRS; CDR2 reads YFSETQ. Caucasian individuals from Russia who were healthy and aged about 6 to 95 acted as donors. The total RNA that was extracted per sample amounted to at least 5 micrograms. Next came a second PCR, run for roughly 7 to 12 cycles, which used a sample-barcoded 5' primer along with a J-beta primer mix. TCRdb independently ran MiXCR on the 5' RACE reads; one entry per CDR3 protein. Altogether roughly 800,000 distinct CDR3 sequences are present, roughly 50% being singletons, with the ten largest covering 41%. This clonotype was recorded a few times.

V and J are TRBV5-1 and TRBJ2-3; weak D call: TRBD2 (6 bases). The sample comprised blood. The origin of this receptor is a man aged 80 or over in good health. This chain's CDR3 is CASSLDQIAVDTQYF. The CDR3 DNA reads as TGCGCCAGCAGCTTGGATCAGATAGCGGTAGATACGCAGTATTTT.